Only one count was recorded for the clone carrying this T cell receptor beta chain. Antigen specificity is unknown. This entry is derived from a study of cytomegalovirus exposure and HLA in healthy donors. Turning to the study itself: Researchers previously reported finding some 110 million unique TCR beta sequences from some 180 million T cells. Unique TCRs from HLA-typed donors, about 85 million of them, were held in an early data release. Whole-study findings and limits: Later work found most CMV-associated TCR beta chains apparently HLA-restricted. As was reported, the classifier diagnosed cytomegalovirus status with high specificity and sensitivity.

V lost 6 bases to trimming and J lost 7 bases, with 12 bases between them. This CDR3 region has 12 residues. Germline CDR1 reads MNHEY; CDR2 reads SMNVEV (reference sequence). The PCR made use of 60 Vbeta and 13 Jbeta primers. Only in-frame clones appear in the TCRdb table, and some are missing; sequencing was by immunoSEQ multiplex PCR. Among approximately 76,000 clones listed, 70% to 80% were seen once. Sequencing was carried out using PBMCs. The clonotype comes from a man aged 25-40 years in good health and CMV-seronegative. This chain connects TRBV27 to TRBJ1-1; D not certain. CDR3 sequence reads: CASSPLGGEAFF. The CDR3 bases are TGTGCCAGCAGCCCCCTAGGTGGTGAAGCTTTCTTT.